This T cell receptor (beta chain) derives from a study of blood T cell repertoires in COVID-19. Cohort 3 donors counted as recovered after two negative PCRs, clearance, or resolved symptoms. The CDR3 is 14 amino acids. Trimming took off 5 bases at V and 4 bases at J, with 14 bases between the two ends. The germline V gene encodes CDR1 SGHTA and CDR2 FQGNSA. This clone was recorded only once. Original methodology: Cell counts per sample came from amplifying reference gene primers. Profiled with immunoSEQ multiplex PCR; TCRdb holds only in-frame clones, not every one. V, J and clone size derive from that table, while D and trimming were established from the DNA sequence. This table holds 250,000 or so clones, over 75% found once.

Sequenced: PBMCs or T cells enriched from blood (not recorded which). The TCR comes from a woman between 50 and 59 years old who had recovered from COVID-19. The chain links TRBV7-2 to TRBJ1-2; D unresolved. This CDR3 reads CASSASAISYGYTF. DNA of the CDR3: TGTGCCAGCAGCGCAAGCGCAATTTCCTATGGCTACACCTTC. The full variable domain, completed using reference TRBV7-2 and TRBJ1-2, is GAGVSQSPSNKVTEKGKDVELRCDPISGHTALYWYRQSLGQGLEFLIYFQGNSAPDKSGLPSDRFSAERTGGSVSTLTIQRTQQEDSAVYLCASSASAISYGYTFGSGTRLTVV.